This TCR beta chain originates from a study of T cell responses to AZD1222 COVID-19 vaccine. General study results and limits: White British ancestry dominated among donors, who included more females, and clonal diversity was possibly underestimated.

As for this clone: Antigen specificity is unknown.

The germline gives CDR1 SGHTA, CDR2 FQGTGA. Deletions cut 4 bases from V and 1 base from J, with 11 bases between. The CDR3 runs to 15 residues. Assay: immunoSEQ multiplex PCR; the TCRdb copy retains only in-frame clones and omits some. The sample lists some 25,000 clones, around 86% occurring once. The sequence derives from an adult who received the AZD1222 COVID-19 vaccine. Sequenced material: peripheral blood, taken 28 days after the second AZD1222 dose. The V call is TRBV7-3, the J call TRBJ2-1; maybe TRBD2 (6 bases). Here the CDR3 reads CASSSNGGSYNEQFF. In DNA form, the CDR3 reads TGTGCCAGCAGCTCCAATGGGGGGTCCTACAATGAGCAGTTCTTC.